The following is a T cell receptor beta chain sequence with its context. Histologic diagnosis was independently verified by two lung pathologists. This entry comes from a study of immune evolution from preneoplasia to lung adenocarcinoma. Sequenced by immunoSEQ multiplex PCR; TCRdb stores in-frame clones only, minus some. The data show just under 2,500 clones, with around four fifths seen just once and around 5% held by the top ten. This CDR3 is 14 amino acids long. Per the germline V gene, CDR1 is MDHEN and CDR2 is SYDVKM. V lost 3 bases and J lost 0, with 8 bases in between. The TCR comes from a person aged 60-79 years with invasive lung adenocarcinoma. Sequenced sample: FFPE invasive lung adenocarcinoma tissue. The J gene is TRBJ1-2, the V gene TRBV28; a possible D gene is TRBD1 (5 bases). The CDR3 region has the DNA TGTGCCAGCAGTTTTGGGGGGGCTAACTATGGCTACACCTTC. This translates into CASSFGGANYGYTF.